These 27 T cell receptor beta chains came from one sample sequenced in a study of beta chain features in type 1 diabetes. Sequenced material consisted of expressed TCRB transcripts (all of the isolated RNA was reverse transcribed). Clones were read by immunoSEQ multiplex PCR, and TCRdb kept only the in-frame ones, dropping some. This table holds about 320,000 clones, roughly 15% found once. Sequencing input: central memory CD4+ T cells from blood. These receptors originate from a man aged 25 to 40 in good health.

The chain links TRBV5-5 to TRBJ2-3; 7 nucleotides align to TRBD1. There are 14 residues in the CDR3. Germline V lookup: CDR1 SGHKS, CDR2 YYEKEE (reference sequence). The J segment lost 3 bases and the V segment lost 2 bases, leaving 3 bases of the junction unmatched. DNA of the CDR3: TGTGCCAGCAGCTTAAGGACAGGAACAGATACGCAGTATTTT. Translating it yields CASSLRTGTDTQYF. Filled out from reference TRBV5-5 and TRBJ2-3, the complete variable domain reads DAGVTQSPTHLIKTRGQQVTLRCSPISGHKSVSWYQQVLGQGPQFIFQYYEKEERGRGNFPDRFSARQFPNYSSELNVNALLLGDSALYLCASSLRTGTDTQYFGPGTRLTVL.

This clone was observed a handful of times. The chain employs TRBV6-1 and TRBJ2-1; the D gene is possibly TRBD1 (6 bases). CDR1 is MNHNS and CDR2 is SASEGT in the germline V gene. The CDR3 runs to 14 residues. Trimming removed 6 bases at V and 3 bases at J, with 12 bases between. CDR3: CASSEDSRYNEQFF. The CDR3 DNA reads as TGTGCCAGCAGCGAGGACAGCCGCTACAATGAGCAGTTCTTC.

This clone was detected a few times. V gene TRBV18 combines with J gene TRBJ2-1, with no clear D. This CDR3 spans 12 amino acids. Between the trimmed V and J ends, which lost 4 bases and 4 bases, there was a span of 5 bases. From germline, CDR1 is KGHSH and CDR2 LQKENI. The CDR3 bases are TGTGCCAGCTCACGACCATACAATGAGCAGTTCTTC. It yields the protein CASSRPYNEQFF.

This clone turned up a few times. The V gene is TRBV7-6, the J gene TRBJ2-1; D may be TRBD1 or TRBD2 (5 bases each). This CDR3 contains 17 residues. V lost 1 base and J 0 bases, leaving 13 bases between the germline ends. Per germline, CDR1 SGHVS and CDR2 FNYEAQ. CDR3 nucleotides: TGTGCCAGCAGCTTAGGCCTGGGGACCGTCTCCTACAATGAGCAGTTCTTC. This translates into CASSLGLGTVSYNEQFF.

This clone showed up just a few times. Written as DNA, the CDR3 is TGTGCCAGCAGCCGACAGGGAGAGGCCTACGAGCAGTACGTC. Translated: CASSRQGEAYEQYV. The rearrangement links TRBV7-3 to TRBJ2-7, with 7 bases aligning to TRBD1. Looked up from germline, CDR1 is SGHTA and CDR2 is FQGTGA. The CDR3 extends over 14 amino acids. After removal of 5 bases from V and 2 bases from J, the junction contained 6 bases not matched to a gene.

CDR3 in DNA: TGTGCCAGCAGCTTAACTCCGGGACAGGGGGGCTACGAGCAGTACGTC. Encoded protein: CASSLTPGQGGYEQYV. The J gene is TRBJ2-7, the V gene TRBV5-5, with TRBD1 matching 11 bases. CDR3 size: 16 residues. Germline V CDR1 and CDR2: SGHKS, YYEKEE (reference sequence). V trimming: 2 bases; J trimming: 3 bases; junction bases outside the gene matches: 7.

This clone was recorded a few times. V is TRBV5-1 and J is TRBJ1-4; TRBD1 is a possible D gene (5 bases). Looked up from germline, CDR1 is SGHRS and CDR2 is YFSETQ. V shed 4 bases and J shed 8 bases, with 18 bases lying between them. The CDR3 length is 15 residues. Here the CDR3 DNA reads TGCGCCAGCAGCACGGGGGTATTGTCGGCGGAAAAACTGTTTTTT. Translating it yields CASSTGVLSAEKLFF.

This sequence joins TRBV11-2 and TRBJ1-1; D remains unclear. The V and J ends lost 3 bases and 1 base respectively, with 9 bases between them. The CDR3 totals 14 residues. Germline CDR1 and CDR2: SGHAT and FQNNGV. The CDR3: CASSFGEGNTEAFF. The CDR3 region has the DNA TGTGCCAGCAGCTTTGGCGAAGGGAACACTGAAGCTTTCTTT.

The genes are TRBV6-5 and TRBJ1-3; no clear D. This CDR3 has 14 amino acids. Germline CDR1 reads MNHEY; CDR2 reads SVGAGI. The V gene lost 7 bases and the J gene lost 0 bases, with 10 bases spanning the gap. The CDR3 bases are TGTGCCAGCACTCAGGCCAACTCTGGAAACACCATATATTTT. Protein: CASTQANSGNTIYF.

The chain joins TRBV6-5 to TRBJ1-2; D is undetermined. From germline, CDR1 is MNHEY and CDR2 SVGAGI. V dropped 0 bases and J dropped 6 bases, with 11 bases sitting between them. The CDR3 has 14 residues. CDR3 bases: TGTGCCAGCAGTTACTCAGCCTCGTCGGATGGCTACACCTTC. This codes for CASSYSASSDGYTF.

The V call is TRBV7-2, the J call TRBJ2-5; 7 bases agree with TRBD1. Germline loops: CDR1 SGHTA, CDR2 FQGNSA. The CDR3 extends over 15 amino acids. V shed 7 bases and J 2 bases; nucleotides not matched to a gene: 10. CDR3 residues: CASKIKGAIQETQYF. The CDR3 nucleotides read TGTGCCAGCAAAATCAAGGGGGCCATACAAGAGACCCAGTACTTC.

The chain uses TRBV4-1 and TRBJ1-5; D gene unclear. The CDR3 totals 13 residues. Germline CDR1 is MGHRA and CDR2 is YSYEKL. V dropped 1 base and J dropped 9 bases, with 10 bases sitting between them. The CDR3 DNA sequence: TGCGCCAGCAGCCAAGTAATCGGTGTGCCCCAGCATTTT. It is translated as CASSQVIGVPQHF.

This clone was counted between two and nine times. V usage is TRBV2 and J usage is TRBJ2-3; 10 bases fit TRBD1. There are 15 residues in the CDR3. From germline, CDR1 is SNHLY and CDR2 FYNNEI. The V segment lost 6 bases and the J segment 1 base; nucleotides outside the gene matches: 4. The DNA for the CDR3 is TGTGCCAGCAGCCGGGGGACAGGGGGCACAGATACGCAGTATTTT. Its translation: CASSRGTGGTDTQYF.

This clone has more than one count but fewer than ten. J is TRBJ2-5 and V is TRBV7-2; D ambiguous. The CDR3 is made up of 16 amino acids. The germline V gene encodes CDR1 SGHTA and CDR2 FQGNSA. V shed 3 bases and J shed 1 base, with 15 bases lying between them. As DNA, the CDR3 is TGTGCCAGCAGCTTGGTGTTGGGCGGAATCCAAGAGACCCAGTACTTC. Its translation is CASSLVLGGIQETQYF.

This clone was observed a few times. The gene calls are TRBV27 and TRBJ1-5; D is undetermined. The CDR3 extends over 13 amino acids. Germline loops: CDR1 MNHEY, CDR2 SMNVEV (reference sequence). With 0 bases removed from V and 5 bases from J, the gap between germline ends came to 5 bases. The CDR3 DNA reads TGTGCCAGCAGTTTATCGCGTGATCAGCCCCAGCATTTT. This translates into CASSLSRDQPQHF.

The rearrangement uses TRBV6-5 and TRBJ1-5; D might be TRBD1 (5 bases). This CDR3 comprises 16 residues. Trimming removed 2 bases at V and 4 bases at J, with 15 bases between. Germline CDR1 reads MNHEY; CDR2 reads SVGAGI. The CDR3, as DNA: TGTGCCAGCAGTTACCACAACAAGGGGAAAAATCAGCCCCAGCATTTT. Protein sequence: CASSYHNKGKNQPQHF.

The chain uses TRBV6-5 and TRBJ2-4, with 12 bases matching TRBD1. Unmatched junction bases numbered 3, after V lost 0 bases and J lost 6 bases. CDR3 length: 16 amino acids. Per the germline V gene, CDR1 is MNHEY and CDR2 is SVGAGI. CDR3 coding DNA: TGTGCCAGCAGTTACTCGTGGGGACAGGGGGCAAACATTCAGTACTTC. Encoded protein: CASSYSWGQGANIQYF.

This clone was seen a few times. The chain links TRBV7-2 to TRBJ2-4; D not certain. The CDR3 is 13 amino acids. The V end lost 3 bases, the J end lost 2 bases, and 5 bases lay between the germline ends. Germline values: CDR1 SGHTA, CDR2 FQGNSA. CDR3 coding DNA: TGTGCCAGCAGCTTGGTCTCCAAAAACATTCAGTACTTC. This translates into CASSLVSKNIQYF.

CDR3 sequence (DNA): TGTGCCAGCATGGGCGGAGCCTACGAGCAGTACTTC. As protein: CASMGGAYEQYF. The V and J genes are TRBV6-6 and TRBJ2-7; D is ambiguous. Germline CDR1 MNHNY, CDR2 SVGAGI (reference sequence). The CDR3 consists of 12 residues. V was pared by 7 bases and J by 2 bases, with 9 bases between.

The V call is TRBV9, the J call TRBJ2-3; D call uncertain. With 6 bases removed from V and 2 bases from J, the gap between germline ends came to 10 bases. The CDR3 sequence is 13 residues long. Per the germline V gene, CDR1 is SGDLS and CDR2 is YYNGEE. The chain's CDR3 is CASTSPATDTQYF. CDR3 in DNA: TGTGCCAGCACCAGCCCCGCCACAGATACGCAGTATTTT.

The CDR3 DNA reads as TGTGCCAGCAGCGTTTCAGGCCAAAGGAACACTGAAGCTTTCTTT. Translating gives CASSVSGQRNTEAFF. J is TRBJ1-1 and V is TRBV9; D is undetermined. V was cut by 2 bases and J by 1 base, with 12 bases left in between. Germline values: CDR1 SGDLS, CDR2 YYNGEE. The CDR3 sequence is 15 residues long.

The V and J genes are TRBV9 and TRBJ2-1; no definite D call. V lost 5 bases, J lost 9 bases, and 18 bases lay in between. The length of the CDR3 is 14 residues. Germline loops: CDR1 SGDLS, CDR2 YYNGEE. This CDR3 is CASSPEVSLGEQFF. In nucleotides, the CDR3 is TGTGCCAGCAGTCCAGAGGTTAGCCTAGGTGAGCAGTTCTTC.

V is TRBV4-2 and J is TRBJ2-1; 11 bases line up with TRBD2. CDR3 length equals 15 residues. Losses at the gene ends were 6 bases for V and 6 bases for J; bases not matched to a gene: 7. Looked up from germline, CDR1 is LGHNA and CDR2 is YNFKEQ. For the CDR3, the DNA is TGTGCCAGCAGAACGTTAGCGGGAGGGGTCAATGAGCAGTTCTTC. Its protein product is CASRTLAGGVNEQFF.

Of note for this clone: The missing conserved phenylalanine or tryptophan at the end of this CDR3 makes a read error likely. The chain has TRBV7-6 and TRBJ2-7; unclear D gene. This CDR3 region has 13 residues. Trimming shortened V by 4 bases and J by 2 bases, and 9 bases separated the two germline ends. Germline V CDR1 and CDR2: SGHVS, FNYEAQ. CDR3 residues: CASSSGPTYEQYL. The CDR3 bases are TGTGCCAGCAGCTCCGGACCGACCTACGAGCAGTACCTC.

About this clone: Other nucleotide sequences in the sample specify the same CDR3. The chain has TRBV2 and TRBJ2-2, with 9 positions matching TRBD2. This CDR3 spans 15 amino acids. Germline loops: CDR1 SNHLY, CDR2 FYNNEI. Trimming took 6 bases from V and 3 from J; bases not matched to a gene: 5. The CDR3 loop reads CASRPGLAYTGELFF. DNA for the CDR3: TGTGCCAGCAGACCGGGACTAGCATACACCGGGGAGCTGTTTTTT. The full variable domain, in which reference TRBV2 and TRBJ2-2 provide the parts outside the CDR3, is EPEVTQTPSHQVTQMGQEVILRCVPISNHLYFYWYRQILGQKVEFLVSFYNNEISEKSEIFDDQFSVERPDGSNFTLKIRSTKLEDSAMYFCASRPGLAYTGELFFGEGSRLTVL.

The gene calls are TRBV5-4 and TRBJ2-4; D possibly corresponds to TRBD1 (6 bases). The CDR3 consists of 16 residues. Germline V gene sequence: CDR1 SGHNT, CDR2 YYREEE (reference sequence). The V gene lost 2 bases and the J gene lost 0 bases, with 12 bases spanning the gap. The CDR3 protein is CASSLMDSLAKNIQYF. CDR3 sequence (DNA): TGTGCCAGCAGCTTAATGGACAGCCTAGCCAAAAACATTCAGTACTTC. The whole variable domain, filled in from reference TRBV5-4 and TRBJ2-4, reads ETGVTQSPTHLIKTRGQQVTLRCSSQSGHNTVSWYQQALGQGPQFIFQYYREEENGRGNFPPRFSGLQFPNYSSELNVNALELDDSALYLCASSLMDSLAKNIQYFGAGTRLSVL.

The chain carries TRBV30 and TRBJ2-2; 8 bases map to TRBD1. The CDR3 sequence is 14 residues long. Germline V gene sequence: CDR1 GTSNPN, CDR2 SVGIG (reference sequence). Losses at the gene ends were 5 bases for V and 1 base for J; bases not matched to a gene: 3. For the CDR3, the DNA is TGTGCCTGGGTGGACAGGGTGAACACCGGGGAGCTGTTTTTT. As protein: CAWVDRVNTGELFF.